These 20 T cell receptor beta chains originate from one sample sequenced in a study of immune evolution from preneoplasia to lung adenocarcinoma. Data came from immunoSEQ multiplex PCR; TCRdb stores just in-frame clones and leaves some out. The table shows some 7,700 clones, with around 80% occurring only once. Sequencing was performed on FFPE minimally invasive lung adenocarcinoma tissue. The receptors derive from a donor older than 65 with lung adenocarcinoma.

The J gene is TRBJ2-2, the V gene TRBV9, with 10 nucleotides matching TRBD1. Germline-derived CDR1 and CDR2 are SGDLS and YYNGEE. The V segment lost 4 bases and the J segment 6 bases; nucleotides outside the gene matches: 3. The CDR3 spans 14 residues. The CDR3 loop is CASSRTGGPGELFF. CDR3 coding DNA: TGTGCCAGCAGCCGGACAGGGGGTCCCGGGGAGCTGTTTTTT.

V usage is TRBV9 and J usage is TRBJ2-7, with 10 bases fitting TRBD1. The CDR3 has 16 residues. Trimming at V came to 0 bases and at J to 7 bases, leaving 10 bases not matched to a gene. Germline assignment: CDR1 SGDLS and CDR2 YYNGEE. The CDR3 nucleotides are TGTGCCAGCAGCGTAGGGTCGGGGACAGGGGCAAAAGAGCAGTACTTC. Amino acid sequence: CASSVGSGTGAKEQYF.

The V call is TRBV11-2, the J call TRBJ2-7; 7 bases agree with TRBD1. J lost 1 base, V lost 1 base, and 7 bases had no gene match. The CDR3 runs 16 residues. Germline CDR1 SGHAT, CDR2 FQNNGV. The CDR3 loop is CASSLGPTGLSYEQYF. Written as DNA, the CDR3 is TGTGCCAGCAGCTTAGGCCCGACAGGGTTGTCCTACGAGCAGTACTTC.

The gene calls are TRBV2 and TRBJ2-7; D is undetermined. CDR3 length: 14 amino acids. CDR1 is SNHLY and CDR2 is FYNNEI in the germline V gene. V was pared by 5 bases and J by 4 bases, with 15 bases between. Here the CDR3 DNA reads TGTGCCAGCAGTCGCTCGGGCCAGATATACGAGCAGTACTTC. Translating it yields CASSRSGQIYEQYF.

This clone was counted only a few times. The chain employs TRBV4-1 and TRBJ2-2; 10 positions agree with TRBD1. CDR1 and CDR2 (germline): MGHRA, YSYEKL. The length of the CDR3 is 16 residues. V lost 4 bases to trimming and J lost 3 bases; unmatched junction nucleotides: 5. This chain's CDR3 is CASSPHGTGDTGELFF. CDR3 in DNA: TGCGCCAGCAGCCCCCACGGGACAGGGGACACCGGGGAGCTGTTTTTT.

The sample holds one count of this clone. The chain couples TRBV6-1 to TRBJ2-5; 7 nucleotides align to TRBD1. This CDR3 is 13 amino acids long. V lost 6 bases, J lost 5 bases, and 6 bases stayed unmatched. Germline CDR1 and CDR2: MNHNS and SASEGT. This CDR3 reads CASRKTGTETQYF. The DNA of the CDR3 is TGTGCCAGCAGGAAGACAGGGACGGAGACCCAGTACTTC.

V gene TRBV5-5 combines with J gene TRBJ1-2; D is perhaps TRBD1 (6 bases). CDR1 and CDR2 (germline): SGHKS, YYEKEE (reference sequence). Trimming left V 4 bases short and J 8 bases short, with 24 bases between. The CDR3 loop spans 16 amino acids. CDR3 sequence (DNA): TGTGCCAGCAGCCACCTTCGGGCGGGGGACATCGGAGGCTACACCTTC. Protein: CASSHLRAGDIGGYTF.

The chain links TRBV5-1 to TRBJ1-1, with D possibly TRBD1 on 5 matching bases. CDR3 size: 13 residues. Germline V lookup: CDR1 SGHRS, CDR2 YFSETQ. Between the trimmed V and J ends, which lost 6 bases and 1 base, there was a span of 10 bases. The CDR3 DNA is TGCGCCAGCAAATTCGGGGGGAACACTGAAGCTTTCTTT. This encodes CASKFGGNTEAFF.

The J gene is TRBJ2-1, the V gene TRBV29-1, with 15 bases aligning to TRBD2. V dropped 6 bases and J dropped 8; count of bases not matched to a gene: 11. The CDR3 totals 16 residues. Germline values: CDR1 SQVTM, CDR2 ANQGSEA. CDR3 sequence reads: CSVDGTSGRLGDEQFF. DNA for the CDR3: TGCAGCGTGGATGGGACTAGCGGGAGGTTGGGGGATGAGCAGTTCTTC.

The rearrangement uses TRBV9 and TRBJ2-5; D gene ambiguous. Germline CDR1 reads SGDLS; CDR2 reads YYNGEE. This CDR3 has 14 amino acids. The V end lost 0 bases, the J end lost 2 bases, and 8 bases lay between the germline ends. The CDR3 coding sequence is TGTGCCAGCAGCGTAGGGACGGTACAAGAGACCCAGTACTTC. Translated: CASSVGTVQETQYF.

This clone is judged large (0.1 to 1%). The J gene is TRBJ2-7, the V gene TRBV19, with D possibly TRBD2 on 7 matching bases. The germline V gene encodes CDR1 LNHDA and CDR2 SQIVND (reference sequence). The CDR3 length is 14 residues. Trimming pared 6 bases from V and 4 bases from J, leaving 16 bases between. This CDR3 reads CASRNTGGAYEQYF. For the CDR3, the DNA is TGTGCCAGTAGAAATACGGGGGGCGCATACGAGCAGTACTTC.

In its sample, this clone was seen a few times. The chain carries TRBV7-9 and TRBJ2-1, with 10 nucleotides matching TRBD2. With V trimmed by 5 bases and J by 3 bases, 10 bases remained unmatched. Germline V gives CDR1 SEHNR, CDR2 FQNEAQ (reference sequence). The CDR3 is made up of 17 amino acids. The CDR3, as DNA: TGTGCCAGCAGCATCGCACGGCTAGCGGGAGTCTACAATGAGCAGTTCTTC. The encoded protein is CASSIARLAGVYNEQFF.

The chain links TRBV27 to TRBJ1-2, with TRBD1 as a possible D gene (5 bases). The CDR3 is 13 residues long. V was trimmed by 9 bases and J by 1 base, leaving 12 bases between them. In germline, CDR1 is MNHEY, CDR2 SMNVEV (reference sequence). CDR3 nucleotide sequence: TGTGCCAGTGCCCGGGACGGTAACTATGGCTACACCTTC. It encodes CASARDGNYGYTF.

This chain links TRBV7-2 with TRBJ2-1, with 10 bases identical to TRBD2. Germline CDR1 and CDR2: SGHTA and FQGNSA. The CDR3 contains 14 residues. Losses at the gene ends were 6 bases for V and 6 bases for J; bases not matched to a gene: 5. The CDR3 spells CASSPSGRANEQFF. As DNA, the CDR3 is TGTGCCAGCAGTCCTAGCGGGAGAGCCAATGAGCAGTTCTTC. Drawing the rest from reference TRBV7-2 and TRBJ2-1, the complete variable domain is GAGVSQSPSNKVTEKGKDVELRCDPISGHTALYWYRQSLGQGLEFLIYFQGNSAPDKSGLPSDRFSAERTGGSVSTLTIQRTQQEDSAVYLCASSPSGRANEQFFGPGTRLTVL.

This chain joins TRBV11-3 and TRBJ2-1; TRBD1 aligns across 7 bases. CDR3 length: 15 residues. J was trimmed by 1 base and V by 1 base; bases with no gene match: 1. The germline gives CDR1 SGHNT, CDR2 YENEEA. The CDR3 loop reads CASSLGQGSYNEQFF. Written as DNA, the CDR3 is TGTGCCAGCAGCTTAGGACAGGGATCCTACAATGAGCAGTTCTTC.

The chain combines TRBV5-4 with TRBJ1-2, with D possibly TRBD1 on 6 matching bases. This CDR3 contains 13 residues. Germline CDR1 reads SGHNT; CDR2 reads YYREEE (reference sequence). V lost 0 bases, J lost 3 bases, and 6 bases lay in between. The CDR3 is CASSLDRDYGYTF. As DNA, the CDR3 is TGTGCCAGCAGCTTGGACAGGGACTATGGCTACACCTTC.

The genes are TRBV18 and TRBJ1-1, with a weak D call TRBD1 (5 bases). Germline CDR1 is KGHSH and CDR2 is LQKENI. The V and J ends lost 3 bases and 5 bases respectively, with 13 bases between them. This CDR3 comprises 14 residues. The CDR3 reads CASSPGHYDTEAFF. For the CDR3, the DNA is TGTGCCAGCTCACCCGGACACTATGATACTGAAGCTTTCTTT.

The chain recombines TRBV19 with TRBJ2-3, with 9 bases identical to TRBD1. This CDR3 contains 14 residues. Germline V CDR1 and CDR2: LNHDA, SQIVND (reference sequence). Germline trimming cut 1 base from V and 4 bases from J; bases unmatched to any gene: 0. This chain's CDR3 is CASSIGQGADTQYF. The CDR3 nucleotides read TGTGCCAGTAGTATAGGACAGGGGGCAGATACGCAGTATTTT.

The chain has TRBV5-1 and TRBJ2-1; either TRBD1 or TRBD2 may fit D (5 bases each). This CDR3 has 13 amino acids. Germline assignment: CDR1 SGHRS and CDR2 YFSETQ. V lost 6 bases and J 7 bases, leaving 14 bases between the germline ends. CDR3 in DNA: TGCGCCAGCAATCTGGGGACGGGGAATGAGCAGTTCTTC. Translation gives CASNLGTGNEQFF.

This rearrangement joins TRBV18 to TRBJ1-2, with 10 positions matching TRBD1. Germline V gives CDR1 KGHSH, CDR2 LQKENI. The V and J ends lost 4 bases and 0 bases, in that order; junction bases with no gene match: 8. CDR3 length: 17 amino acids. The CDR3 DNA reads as TGTGCCAGCTCACTGCCTCTGGGACAGGGGACTAACTATGGCTACACCTTC. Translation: CASSLPLGQGTNYGYTF.